The count of the clone carrying this T cell receptor beta chain is one. Germline V lookup: CDR1 MGHRA, CDR2 YSYEKL. V was clipped by 1 base and J by 5 bases, with 17 bases between them. The CDR3 loop spans 16 amino acids. Data came from immunoSEQ multiplex PCR; TCRdb stores just in-frame clones and leaves some out. The sample shows some 150,000 clones, approximately 80% of them seen only once. These data originate in a study of blood T cell repertoires in COVID-19. The receptor was derived from a woman aged 40 to 49 who had recovered from COVID-19. The sample comprised PBMCs or T cells enriched from blood (not recorded which). V gene TRBV4-1 combines with J gene TRBJ2-5; tentatively, D is TRBD2 (6 bases). In DNA, the CDR3 is TGCGCCAGCAGCCAAGGGGGGGACCATTGGATTGAGACCCAGTACTTC. The encoded protein is CASSQGGDHWIETQYF.